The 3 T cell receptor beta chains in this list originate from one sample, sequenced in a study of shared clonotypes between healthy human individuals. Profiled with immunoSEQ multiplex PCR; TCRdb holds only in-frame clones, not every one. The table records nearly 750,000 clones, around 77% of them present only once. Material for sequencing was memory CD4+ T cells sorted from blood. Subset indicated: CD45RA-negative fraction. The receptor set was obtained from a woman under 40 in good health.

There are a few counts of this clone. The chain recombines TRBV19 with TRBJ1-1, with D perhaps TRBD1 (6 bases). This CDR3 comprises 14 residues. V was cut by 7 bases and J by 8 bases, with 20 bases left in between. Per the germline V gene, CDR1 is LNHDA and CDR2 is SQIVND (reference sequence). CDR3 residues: CASTPRGLGGEAFF. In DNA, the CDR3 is TGTGCCAGTACCCCCCGAGGTTTAGGGGGGGAAGCTTTCTTT.

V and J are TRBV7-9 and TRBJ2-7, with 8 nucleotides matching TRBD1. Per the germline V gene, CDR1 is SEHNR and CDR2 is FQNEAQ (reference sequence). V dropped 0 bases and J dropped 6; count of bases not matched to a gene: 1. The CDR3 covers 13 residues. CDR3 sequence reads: CASSLADRGEQYF. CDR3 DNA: TGTGCCAGCAGCTTAGCCGACAGGGGCGAGCAGTACTTC.

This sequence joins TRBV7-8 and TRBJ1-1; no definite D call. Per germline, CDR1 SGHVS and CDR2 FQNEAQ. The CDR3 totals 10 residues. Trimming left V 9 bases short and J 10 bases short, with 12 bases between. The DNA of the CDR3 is TGTGCCAGGGGCCCCGTGGGAGCTTTCTTT. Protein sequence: CARGPVGAFF.